Each of the 6 T cell receptor beta chains below was sequenced from the same sample in a study of beta chain features in type 1 diabetes. TCRB transcripts that were expressed got sequenced, as all of the isolated RNA had been reverse transcribed. The data were produced by immunoSEQ multiplex PCR, yet TCRdb's version contains in-frame clones alone and is incomplete. The repertoire consists of under 250,000 clones, with 13% to 15% occurring once and the leading ten covering more than 0.02%. Sequences were obtained from naive CD4+ T cells from blood. These receptors all stem from a woman in her thirties or forties in good health.

This chain links TRBV11-2 with TRBJ1-2, with TRBD1 identical over 7 bases. Per the germline V gene, CDR1 is SGHAT and CDR2 is FQNNGV. Germline trimming cut 4 bases from V and 1 base from J; bases unmatched to any gene: 6. The CDR3 covers 15 residues. The CDR3 DNA reads TGTGCCAGCAGCTCTATGGACAGGTTTAACTATGGCTACACCTTC. This gives the protein CASSSMDRFNYGYTF.

The chain employs TRBV2 and TRBJ2-7; 7 nucleotides match TRBD1. Germline V gene sequence: CDR1 SNHLY, CDR2 FYNNEI. J gave up 2 bases and V 6 bases, and 7 bases lay outside the gene matches. The length of the CDR3 is 14 residues. The CDR3 loop is CASSVGQSAYEQYF. CDR3 bases: TGTGCCAGCAGCGTGGGACAGAGCGCCTACGAGCAGTACTTC. Based on the CDR3 plus reference TRBV2 and TRBJ2-7, the full variable domain is EPEVTQTPSHQVTQMGQEVILRCVPISNHLYFYWYRQILGQKVEFLVSFYNNEISEKSEIFDDQFSVERPDGSNFTLKIRSTKLEDSAMYFCASSVGQSAYEQYFGPGTRLTVT.

The CDR3 nucleotides read TGCGCCAGCAGCACCGACAGGGAATGGAGTGAGCAGTACTTC. Protein: CASSTDREWSEQYF. The chain joins TRBV5-1 to TRBJ2-5; TRBD1 matches at 7 bases. CDR3 length: 14 residues. Per the germline V gene, CDR1 is SGHRS and CDR2 is YFSETQ. V dropped 4 bases and J dropped 11; count of bases not matched to a gene: 14.

This clone was counted between two and nine times. The CDR3 reads CASSPRDRGAFF. CDR3 nucleotides: TGTGCCAGCAGCCCCCGGGACAGGGGCGCTTTCTTT. The rearrangement links TRBV7-2 to TRBJ1-1, with TRBD1 matching 10 bases. With 5 bases clipped from V and 11 bases from J, the junction kept 5 bases outside the gene matches. The germline V gene has CDR1 SGHTA and CDR2 FQGNSA. CDR3 length equals 12 residues.

The J gene is TRBJ1-1, the V gene TRBV27; 9 bases map to TRBD1. There are 15 residues in the CDR3. The V segment lost 2 bases and the J segment 4 bases; nucleotides outside the gene matches: 5. Germline V gives CDR1 MNHEY, CDR2 SMNVEV (reference sequence). The CDR3 is CASSLGDRAGTEAFF. The CDR3 DNA reads TGTGCCAGCAGTTTAGGGGACAGGGCGGGCACTGAAGCTTTCTTT.

This clone was seen a handful of times. The chain couples TRBV7-2 to TRBJ2-5; TRBD1 is a possible D gene (5 bases). Trimming shortened V by 5 bases and J by 2 bases, and 12 bases separated the two germline ends. The CDR3 sequence is 14 residues long. Germline-derived CDR1 and CDR2 are SGHTA and FQGNSA. The CDR3 DNA follows: TGTGCCAGCAGCCCACGGACACTACAAGAGACCCAGTACTTC. Translated: CASSPRTLQETQYF. The full variable domain, rest sourced from reference TRBV7-2 and TRBJ2-5, is GAGVSQSPSNKVTEKGKDVELRCDPISGHTALYWYRQSLGQGLEFLIYFQGNSAPDKSGLPSDRFSAERTGGSVSTLTIQRTQQEDSAVYLCASSPRTLQETQYFGPGTRLLVL.